The clone carrying this T cell receptor beta chain turned up a few times. Its target is unknown. Primers for the PCR totalled 60 Vbeta and 13 Jbeta. Sequenced by immunoSEQ multiplex PCR; TCRdb stores in-frame clones only, minus some. In the table there are 150,000 to 200,000 clones, 60% to 80% of which are singletons. The source of the sample is a study of cytomegalovirus exposure and HLA in healthy donors. At the level of the study: For the approximately 360 genotyped donors, 80% to 90% fell within the Caucasian-associated ancestry cluster. Findings and limits, study-wide: The study recorded 150 to 200 TCR beta chains that were cytomegalovirus-associated.

This clonotype originated in a man aged 50 to 60 in good health and CMV-seropositive. Source material: PBMCs.

The DNA of the CDR3 is TGTGCCAGCAGTCCCGGGGGGACAACGGTTACTGAAGCTTTCTTT. This gives the protein CASSPGGTTVTEAFF. The chain is built from TRBV28 and TRBJ1-1; a possible D gene is TRBD1 (6 bases). CDR3 size: 15 residues. Germline CDR1 and CDR2: MDHEN and SYDVKM. Between the trimmed V and J ends, which lost 5 bases and 5 bases, there was a span of 18 bases.